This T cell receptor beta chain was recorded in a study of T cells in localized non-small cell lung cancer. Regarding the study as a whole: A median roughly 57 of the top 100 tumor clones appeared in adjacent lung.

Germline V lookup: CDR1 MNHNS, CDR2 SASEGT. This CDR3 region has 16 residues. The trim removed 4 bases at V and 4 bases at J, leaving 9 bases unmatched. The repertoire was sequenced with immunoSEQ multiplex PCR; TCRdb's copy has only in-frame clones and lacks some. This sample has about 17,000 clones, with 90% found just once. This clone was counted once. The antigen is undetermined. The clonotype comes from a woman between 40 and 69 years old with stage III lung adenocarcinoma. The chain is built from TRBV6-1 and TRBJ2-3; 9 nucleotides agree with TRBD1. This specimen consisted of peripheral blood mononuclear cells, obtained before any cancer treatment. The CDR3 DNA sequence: TGTGCCAGCAGTGCCGGGACAGGGTTTAACTCAGATACGCAGTATTTT. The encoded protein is CASSAGTGFNSDTQYF.